This T cell receptor beta chain was recovered during a study of T cells expressing NK-cell markers. Study details: From sorted CD3+CD56+NKG2C+, CD3+CD56+NKG2C- and CD3+CD56-NKG2C+ T cells came the TCR beta repertoires. Findings and limits, study-wide: Dominant NKG2C+ clonotypes in 6 or 7 donors made up about 1.0-7.5% of CD8+ T cells. In four donors, these clonotypes also led the CD3+CD56-NKG2C+ fraction.

This CDR3 is built from 15 residues. Germline assignment: CDR1 SGHVS and CDR2 FNYEAQ. TCRdb re-called the 5' RACE reads and shows each CDR3 protein once, DNA omitted. This sample's clone table lists about 170,000 distinct CDR3 sequences. A word on this clonotype: Antigen unknown.

The clonotype comes from a man aged 18-70 years in good health. The gene calls are TRBV7-6 and TRBJ1-4; the D call of TRBD1 rests on TCRdb alone, since no DNA is present to check it. Material: blood T cells: a sorted CD56 or NKG2C T cell subset, CD4+ or CD8+ T cells, or bulk PBMC T cells (not recorded which). CDR3 amino acids: CASSLPTGGREKLFF. Full variable domain (missing parts from reference TRBV7-6 and TRBJ1-4): GAGVSQSPRYKVTKRGQDVALRCDPISGHVSLYWYRQALGQGPEFLTYFNYEAQQDKSGLPNDRFSAERPEGSISTLTIQRTEQRDSAMYRCASSLPTGGREKLFFGSGTQLSVL.